This entry is about one TCR beta chain. The data belong to a study of human T cells and chemical hapten exposure. As for time point: pre-sensitization, week 0. Treatment: therapeutic diphenylcyclopropenone sensitization with weekly scalp DPC. From whole blood left unfractionated, total RNA was extracted. Germline assignment: CDR1 SGHRS and CDR2 YFSETQ. This CDR3 has 17 residues. Trimming took off 4 bases at V and 5 bases at J, with 21 bases between the two ends. Each CDR3 protein gets one entry after TCRdb re-called the RACE reads with MiXCR. The sample has more than 50,000 distinct CDR3 sequences, 5.5% to 7.5% seen once; the top ten hold over 1.5%.

The chain links TRBV5-1 to TRBJ1-4; D perhaps matches TRBD1 (6 bases). The sequencing used whole blood, collected in connection with sensitization to the hapten diphenylcyclopropenone (DPC). This clonotype was obtained from a woman aged 30 to 39 with alopecia areata. Some clones in this sample may be carry-over from other donors' samples. CDR3 protein: CASSRGPETVINEKLFF. The CDR3, as DNA: TGCGCCAGCAGCCGGGGGCCAGAGACAGTCATAAATGAAAAACTGTTTTTT.